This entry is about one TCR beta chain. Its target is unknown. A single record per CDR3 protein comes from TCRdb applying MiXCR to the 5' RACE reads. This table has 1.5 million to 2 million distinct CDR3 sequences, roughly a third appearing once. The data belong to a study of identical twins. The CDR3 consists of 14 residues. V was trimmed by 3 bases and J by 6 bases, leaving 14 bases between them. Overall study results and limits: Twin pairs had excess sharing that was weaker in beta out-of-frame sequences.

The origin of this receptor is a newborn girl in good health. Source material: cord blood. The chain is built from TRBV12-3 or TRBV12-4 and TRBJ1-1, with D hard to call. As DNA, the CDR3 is TGTGCCAGCAGTTTGAGTGGGTCGCGAGCTGAAGCTTTCTTT. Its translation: CASSLSGSRAEAFF.